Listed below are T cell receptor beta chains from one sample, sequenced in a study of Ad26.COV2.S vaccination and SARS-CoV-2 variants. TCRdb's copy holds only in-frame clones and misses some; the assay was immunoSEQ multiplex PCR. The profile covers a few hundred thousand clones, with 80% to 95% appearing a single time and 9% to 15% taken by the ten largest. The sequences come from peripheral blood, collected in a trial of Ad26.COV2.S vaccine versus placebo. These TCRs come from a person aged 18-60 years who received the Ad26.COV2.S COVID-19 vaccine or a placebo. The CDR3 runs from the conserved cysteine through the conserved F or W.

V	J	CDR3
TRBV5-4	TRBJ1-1	CASSLEVAGNTEAFF
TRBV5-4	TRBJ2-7	CASSSPGTGWYEQYF
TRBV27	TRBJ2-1	CASTGLTPYNEQFF
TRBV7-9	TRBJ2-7	CASSWAVHEQYF
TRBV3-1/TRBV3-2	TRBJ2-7	CASSQDAGTSAYEQYF
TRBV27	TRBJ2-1	CASSLIPTPGSYNEQFF
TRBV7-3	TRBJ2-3	CASSYAGGSTDTQYF
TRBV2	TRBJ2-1	CASTVTSGRASGEQFF
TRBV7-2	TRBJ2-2	CASSSSGTNTGELFF
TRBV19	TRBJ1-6	CATSPTGNDSPLHF
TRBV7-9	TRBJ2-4	CASSLSTGANIQYF
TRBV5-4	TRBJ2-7	CASSSNLAGGPYEQYF
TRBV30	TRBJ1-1	CAWSVLGTEAFF
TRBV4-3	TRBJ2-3	CASSQDRGNTQYF
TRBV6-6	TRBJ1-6	CASSYSTDSPLHF
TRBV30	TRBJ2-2	CAWSVLAGPGELFF
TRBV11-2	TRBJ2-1	CASSFSIPYLVYNEQFF
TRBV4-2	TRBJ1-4	CASSRDIPTNEKLFF
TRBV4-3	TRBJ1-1	CASSPPGATEAFF
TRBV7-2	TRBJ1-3	CASSLIGGEGSGNTIYF
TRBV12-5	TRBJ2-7	CASGLADRGGEQYF
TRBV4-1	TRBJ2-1	CASRSTSGSSYNEQFF
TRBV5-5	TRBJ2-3	CASSFGTALYTDTQYF
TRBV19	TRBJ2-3	CASSSMTGWGTDTQYF
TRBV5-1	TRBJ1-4	CASSPGGRGEKLFF
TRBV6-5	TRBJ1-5	CASSPTGTNNQPQHF
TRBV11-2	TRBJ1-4	CASSRSLQTTNEKLFF
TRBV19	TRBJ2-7	CASSWGSGRSLYEQYF
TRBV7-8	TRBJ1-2	CASSFGTGDGYTF
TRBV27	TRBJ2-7	CASRAAGGYSYEQYF
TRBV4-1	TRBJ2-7	CARSQGGGTPPVTEEQYF
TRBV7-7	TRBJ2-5	CASSAVGETQYF
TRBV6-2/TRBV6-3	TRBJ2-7	CASSSTGAYEQYF
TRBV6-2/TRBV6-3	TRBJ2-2	CASSYSGITGELFF
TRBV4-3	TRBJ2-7	CASSLRPRVRSSYEQYF
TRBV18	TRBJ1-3	CASSPGVPWSGNTIYF
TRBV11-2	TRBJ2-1	CASSLSLVEQFF
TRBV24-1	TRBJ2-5	CATSDSPTQPGRQETQYF
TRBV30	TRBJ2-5	CAWRGQGETQYF
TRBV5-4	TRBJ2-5	CASSIGLARYQETQYF
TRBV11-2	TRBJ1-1	CASTLFPGQLMNTEAFF
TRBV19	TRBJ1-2	CASTSTGVAGGYTF
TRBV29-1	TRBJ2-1	CSVGSQPGQGWEQFF
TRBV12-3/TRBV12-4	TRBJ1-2	CASTIGGTNGYTF
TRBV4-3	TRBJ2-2	CASSQETVRGELFF
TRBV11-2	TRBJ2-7	CASSLATGGYEQYF
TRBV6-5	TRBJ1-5	CASSPEGNQPQHF
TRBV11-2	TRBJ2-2	CASSPGDRNTGELFF
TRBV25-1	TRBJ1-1	CASKGVGDTEAFF
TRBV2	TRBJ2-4	CASSATEAKNIQYF
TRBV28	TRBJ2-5	CASVLAGVETQYF
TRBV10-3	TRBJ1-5	CATGSGTGIYQPQHF
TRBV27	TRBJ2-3	CASSSPTSGSLTQYF
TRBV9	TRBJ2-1	CASSEGPNEQFF
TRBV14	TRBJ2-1	CASSQDGGLGWRYNEQFF
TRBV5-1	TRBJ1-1	CASSLVSGTGAEAFF
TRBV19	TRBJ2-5	CASSSGETQYF
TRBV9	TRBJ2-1	CASNGTSHNNEQFF
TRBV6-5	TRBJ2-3	CASSYALAGGGDTQYF
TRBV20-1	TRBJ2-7	CSASRDSSYEQYF